The clone carrying this T cell receptor (beta chain) appeared many times. Its specificity is not known. The record originates from a study of CD8 T cells in ankylosing spondylitis. Whole-study findings and limits: Earlier studies detected some motif variants in reactive arthritis synovial fluid and blood. Seemingly distinctive of ankylosing spondylitis blood was a TCR beta motif formed by eight highly homologous variants.

Scientists made TCR beta libraries using quantitative 5'-RACE with molecular barcodes. TCRdb fed the 5' RACE reads into MiXCR, producing one record per CDR3 protein. Here the sample spans some 220,000 distinct CDR3 sequences, 7.3% being singletons. Sequencing used blood, either unsorted or a sorted T cell fraction (not recorded which). This clonotype was obtained from a male donor with ankylosing spondylitis.

The CDR3 DNA follows: TGTGCCAGCAGTTGGGGCGCGACAACTAATGAAAAACTGTTTTTT. It yields the protein CASSWGATTNEKLFF. The chain is built from TRBV6-5 and TRBJ1-4; the D gene is possibly TRBD1 (5 bases). Germline V CDR1 and CDR2: MNHEY, SVGAGI. Trimming removed 4 bases at V and 0 bases at J, with 9 bases between. The CDR3 has 15 residues.